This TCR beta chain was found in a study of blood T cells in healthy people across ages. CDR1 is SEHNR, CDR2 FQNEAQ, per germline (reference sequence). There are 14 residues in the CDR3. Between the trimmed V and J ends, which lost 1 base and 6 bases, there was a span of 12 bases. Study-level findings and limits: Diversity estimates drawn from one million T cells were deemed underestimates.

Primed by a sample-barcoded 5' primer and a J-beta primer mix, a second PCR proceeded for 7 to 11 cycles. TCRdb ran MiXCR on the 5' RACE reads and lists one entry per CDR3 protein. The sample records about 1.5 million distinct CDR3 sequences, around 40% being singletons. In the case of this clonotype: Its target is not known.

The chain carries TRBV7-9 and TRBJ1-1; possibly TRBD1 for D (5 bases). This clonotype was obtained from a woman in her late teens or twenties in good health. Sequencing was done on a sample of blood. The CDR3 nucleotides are TGTGCCAGCAGCTTAGACGGGGGATTATCTGAAGCTTTCTTT. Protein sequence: CASSLDGGLSEAFF.